This T cell receptor beta chain emerged from a study of cytomegalovirus exposure and HLA in healthy donors. V lost 8 bases and J lost 2, with 16 bases in between. CDR1 and CDR2 from the germline V gene are SGDLS and YYNGEE. The CDR3 is made up of 15 amino acids. This clone has only a few counts. The PCR ran on 60 Vbeta and 13 Jbeta primers. Only in-frame clones appear in the TCRdb table, and some are missing; sequencing was by immunoSEQ multiplex PCR. The sample contains 100,000 to 150,000 clones, over 60% of which appear only once. Specimen: PBMCs. The rearrangement links TRBV9 to TRBJ2-2; TRBD1 might be the D (6 bases). This sequence originates from a male donor in good health and CMV-seropositive. The CDR3 DNA reads TGTGCCAGTGCGGCTTTGGGACAAAACACCGGGGAGCTGTTTTTT. Amino acids: CASAALGQNTGELFF. Based on the CDR3 plus reference TRBV9 and TRBJ2-2, the full variable domain is DSGVTQTPKHLITATGQRVTLRCSPRSGDLSVYWYQQSLDQGLQFLIQYYNGEERAKGNILERFSAQQFPDLHSELNLSSLELGDSALYFCASAALGQNTGELFFGEGSRLTVL.